This T cell receptor beta chain was recovered during a study of Ad26.COV2.S vaccination and SARS-CoV-2 variants. The treatment is: over 15 received Ad26.COV2.S at low or high dose, single or two shots; about 5 received placebo; per-sample allocation not given. Sampling occurred on day 63 after the first vaccine or placebo injection. Donor was an adult aged 18-55 years in Boston. Germline values: CDR1 GTSNPN, CDR2 SVGIG (reference sequence). V trimming: 2 bases; J trimming: 4 bases; junction bases outside the gene matches: 7. The CDR3 is 15 residues long. TCRdb's table, derived via immunoSEQ multiplex PCR, lists solely in-frame clones and lacks some. Among around 250,000 clones listed, around nine tenths were seen once.

V usage is TRBV30 and J usage is TRBJ2-1, with 8 bases that match TRBD2. Sequenced here: peripheral blood, sampled in a trial of Ad26.COV2.S vaccine versus placebo. The TCR comes from a person between 18 and 60 years old who received the Ad26.COV2.S COVID-19 vaccine or a placebo. The CDR3 nucleotides read TGTGCCTGGAGTCAGAGCGGGAGTGGTTACAATGAGCAGTTCTTC. It is translated as CAWSQSGSGYNEQFF.